This T cell receptor (beta chain) was documented in a study of blood T cell repertoires in COVID-19. Study information: In each case, the material was cDNA or gDNA derived from T cells, B-cell-depleted T cells, or PBMCs.

The CDR3 has 13 residues. Trimming stripped 5 bases from V and 6 bases from J, with 13 bases between. Germline V CDR1 and CDR2: SGHAT, FQDESV (reference sequence). TCRdb's table, derived via immunoSEQ multiplex PCR, lists solely in-frame clones and lacks some. The data contain about 270,000 clones, 80% to 90% of them singletons. Material: PBMCs or T cells enriched from blood (not recorded which). J is TRBJ1-1 and V is TRBV11-1; D ambiguous. This clonotype was obtained from a woman aged 18 to 35 who had recovered from COVID-19. The CDR3 coding sequence is TGTGCCAGCAGCCCAGCGGGGTATCCTGAAGCTTTCTTT. Translated, it gives CASSPAGYPEAFF.